This T cell receptor (beta chain) was observed in a study of blood T cell repertoires in COVID-19. Study at large: Cohort 3 recovery required two negative PCRs, clearance, or symptom resolution.

This clone was detected only a few times. Cohort assignment relied on participant-reported clinical history. The germline gives CDR1 MNHEY, CDR2 SMNVEV (reference sequence). Trimming left V 2 bases short and J 2 bases short, with 16 bases between. The CDR3 consists of 17 residues. Authors' data handling: Using reference gene primer amplification, nucleated cell counts were estimated. TCRdb keeps only in-frame clones here, not all; method: immunoSEQ multiplex PCR. For V, J and clone size, that table is used; D and trimming come from the DNA. Of around 360,000 clones listed, more than 75% were seen once; the top ten hold around 1.9%.

The chain joins TRBV27 to TRBJ1-3, with D perhaps matching TRBD1 (6 bases). Sequenced input: PBMCs or T cells enriched from blood (not recorded which). This clonotype was sampled from a man aged 40-49 years in a cohort exposed to, infected with or recovered from COVID-19 (not recorded which). DNA for the CDR3: TGTGCCAGCAGTTTAGTACCAGGGAAGGGGGCTGGAAACACCATATATTTT. Amino acid sequence: CASSLVPGKGAGNTIYF.